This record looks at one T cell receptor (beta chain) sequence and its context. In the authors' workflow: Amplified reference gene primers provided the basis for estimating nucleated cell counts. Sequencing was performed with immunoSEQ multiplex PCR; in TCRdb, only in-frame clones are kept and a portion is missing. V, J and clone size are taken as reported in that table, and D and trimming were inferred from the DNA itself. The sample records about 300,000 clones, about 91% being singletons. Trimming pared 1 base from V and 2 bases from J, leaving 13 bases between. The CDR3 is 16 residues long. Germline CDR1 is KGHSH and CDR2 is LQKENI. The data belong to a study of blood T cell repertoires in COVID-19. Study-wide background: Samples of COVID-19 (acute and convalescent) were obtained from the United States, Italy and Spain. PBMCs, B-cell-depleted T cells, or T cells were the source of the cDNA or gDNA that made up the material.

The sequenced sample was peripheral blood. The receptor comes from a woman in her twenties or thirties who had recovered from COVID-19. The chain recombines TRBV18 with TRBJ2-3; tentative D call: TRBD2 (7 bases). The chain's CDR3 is CASSPLEGGDTDTQYF. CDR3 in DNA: TGTGCCAGCTCACCACTCGAGGGGGGGGACACAGATACGCAGTATTTT.